This T cell receptor (beta chain) stems from a study of blood T cells in healthy people across ages. This clonotype was seen only a few times. Antigen unknown. V was pared by 3 bases and J by 6 bases, with 6 bases of the junction left unmatched. This CDR3 comprises 15 residues. The germline V gene has CDR1 SGHAT and CDR2 FQNNGV. A sample-barcoded 5' primer and a J-beta primer mix were used in a second PCR of roughly 7 to 11 cycles. Via MiXCR, TCRdb re-called the 5' RACE reads, giving one row per CDR3 protein. In the table there are over 950,000 distinct CDR3 sequences, about 51% of which are singletons. The study's findings and limits: Correlation between TCR beta diversity and naive T cell percentage was strong. Not knowing donor CMV status may have confounded expanded clonotype changes.

Material for sequencing was blood. This sequence was found in a woman in her sixties or seventies in good health. The V and J genes are TRBV11-2 and TRBJ2-1; TRBD2 aligns across 9 bases. The CDR3 region is CASSFPGLAANEQFF. In nucleotides, the CDR3 is TGTGCCAGCAGCTTTCCGGGACTAGCTGCCAATGAGCAGTTCTTC.